The clone carrying this T cell receptor (beta chain) was recorded at least ten times. Its antigen is undetermined. The CDR3 spans 17 residues. CDR1 and CDR2 (germline): SNHLY, FYNNEI. V lost 2 bases to trimming and J lost 0 bases, with 17 bases between them. The data were taken from a study of T cells after yellow fever vaccination. Findings and caveats of the study: It was a weaker secondary response, yet one that peaked faster, at day 5 versus 15. Few clonotypes appeared in both CD4 and CD8 compartments.

UMIs were added to TCR cDNA along with a universal primer site when it was made by 5'RACE template switching. TCRdb reprocessed the 5' RACE reads via MiXCR and lists one record per CDR3 protein. The sample consists of just under 600,000 distinct CDR3 sequences, approximately 13% of them appearing once. This chain uses TRBV2 with TRBJ2-7; D uncertain. The origin of this receptor is a man aged 25 to 40 who received the YFV17D yellow fever vaccine. The sample here was PBMCs, taken on the day of the yellow fever booster vaccination. In DNA form, the CDR3 reads TGTGCCAGCAGTGAAAAATTAGTCGGGCAGGCCTCCTACGAGCAGTACTTC. This translates into CASSEKLVGQASYEQYF.